Below, 5 T cell receptor beta chains from the same sample are listed, as sequenced in a study of cytomegalovirus exposure and HLA in healthy donors. The PCR used 60 Vbeta and 13 Jbeta primers. Using immunoSEQ multiplex PCR, the repertoire was profiled, and TCRdb retains in-frame clones only, with some absent. The sample lists 200,000 to 300,000 clones; 70% to 90% were seen once. Input material: PBMCs. These TCRs come from a woman aged 40-49 years in good health and CMV-seropositive.

This sequence joins TRBV14 and TRBJ2-1, with TRBD2 identical over 10 bases. The V gene's germline CDR1 is SGHDN and CDR2 FVKESK. This CDR3 is 15 amino acids long. Trimming took 4 bases from V and 4 from J; bases not matched to a gene: 4. CDR3 amino acids: CASSPLAGGYNEQFF. The CDR3 DNA follows: TGTGCCAGCAGCCCCTTAGCGGGAGGTTACAATGAGCAGTTCTTC.

The rearrangement uses TRBV27 and TRBJ1-4; 8 bases align to TRBD1. CDR1 and CDR2 (germline): MNHEY, SMNVEV (reference sequence). With V trimmed by 3 bases and J by 7 bases, 10 bases remained unmatched. The CDR3 loop spans 16 amino acids. This CDR3 is CASSFLTGGAGEKLFF. The CDR3 nucleotides are TGTGCCAGCAGTTTCCTAACAGGGGGGGCGGGTGAAAAACTGTTTTTT.

The chain carries TRBV30 and TRBJ1-2; D remains unclear. Germline lookup yields CDR1 GTSNPN and CDR2 SVGIG (reference sequence). This CDR3 is 12 amino acids long. The germline V and J ends were trimmed by 2 bases and 10 bases, with 14 bases remaining between them. The CDR3 region has the DNA TGTGCCTGGAGTTACACCGGACTATACTACACCTTC. Encoded protein: CAWSYTGLYYTF.

The CDR3 nucleotides read TGTGCCAGCAGCCCGGGTGGGGGGGGAGGTACGCAGTATTTT. Translation gives CASSPGGGGGTQYF. The rearrangement joins TRBV28 to TRBJ2-3, with TRBD2 identical over 7 bases. Germline CDR1 is MDHEN and CDR2 is SYDVKM. J was trimmed by 8 bases and V by 6 bases; bases with no gene match: 11. This CDR3 region has 14 residues.

Remarks on this clone: Other DNA sequences in the sample encode the same CDR3. This chain uses TRBV28 with TRBJ2-7, with 7 bases matching TRBD1. CDR1 is MDHEN and CDR2 is SYDVKM in the germline V gene. J lost 3 bases, V lost 8 bases, and 7 bases had no gene match. There are 13 residues in the CDR3. The chain's CDR3 is CASSPGQSYEQYF. The DNA of the CDR3 is TGTGCCAGCTCGCCGGGACAGAGCTACGAGCAGTACTTC.